Reported below is one TCR gamma chain. As yet, its antigen is unknown. A much larger clone is a single base away; this may be a read error. With CATT, TCRdb re-called clones from the multiplex PCR reads. The sample has just under 2,000 gamma-chain clones; roughly 7% are singletons. Germline V gives CDR1 EGSNGY, CDR2 YDSYNSKV. The CDR3 sequence is 16 residues long. Trimming cost V 0 bases and J 7 bases; bases outside gene matches: 11. Sequencing used genomic DNA taken from PBMCs of patients and controls. Diagnoses were revised to meet 2017 WHO T-LGLL or HSTCL criteria. The sample comes from a study of gamma delta lymphoproliferative disorders and STAT genes. Study background: At least 50 ng of genomic DNA went into each LymphoTrack Dx TCRG Assay library. The study, taken as a whole, reports: Symptomatic patients lacked Vgamma9-JgammaP and Vdelta2-Ddelta3-Jdelta1 major clones. Gamma repertoires grouped patients separately from controls; delta repertoires showed no separation.

The chain uses TRGV2 and TRGJP1. TCRdb supplies no J gene; here it was assigned by aligning the nucleotide sequence to germline. The specimen sequenced was blood. This sequence was found in a human donor with gamma-delta T-cell large granular lymphocyte leukemia. The CDR3 loop is CATWDGRGRNGWFKIF. In DNA form, the CDR3 reads TGTGCCACCTGGGACGGGAGGGGGCGGAATGGTTGGTTCAAGATATTT.